The 25 T cell receptor beta chains given below trace back to one sample, sequenced in a study of OX40 agonist ivuxolimab in advanced cancers. Assay used: immunoSEQ multiplex PCR; TCRdb lists only in-frame clones, some missing. The profile shows some 70,000 clones, about nine tenths of them singletons. The specimen was CD4+ or CD8+ T cells sorted from blood, collected in a trial of the OX40 agonist ivuxolimab. Receptors were obtained from an adult with an advanced solid tumor such as melanoma, head and neck, liver or kidney cancer.

The V gene is TRBV9, the J gene TRBJ2-2; D unresolved. The CDR3 runs 14 residues. V shed 4 bases and J shed 5 bases, with 12 bases lying between them. Germline CDR1 is SGDLS and CDR2 is YYNGEE. CDR3 residues: CASSRKLGTGELFF. DNA of the CDR3: TGTGCCAGCAGCCGAAAGCTGGGGACCGGGGAGCTGTTTTTT.

The V call is TRBV9, the J call TRBJ1-5; D is ambiguous. Trimming cost V 0 bases and J 4 bases, with 5 bases left between them. The CDR3 length is 13 residues. In germline, CDR1 is SGDLS, CDR2 YYNGEE. Written as DNA, the CDR3 is TGTGCCAGCAGCGTAGAGGTGAATCAGCCCCAGCATTTT. Residues: CASSVEVNQPQHF.

The rearrangement uses TRBV5-1 and TRBJ1-2; 7 bases match TRBD1. Germline CDR1 reads SGHRS; CDR2 reads YFSETQ. V was clipped by 4 bases and J by 1 base; unmatched bases: 10. The CDR3 runs to 16 residues. CDR3 residues: CASSMTGTTRNYGYTF. In DNA form, the CDR3 reads TGCGCCAGCAGCATGACAGGGACTACACGTAACTATGGCTACACCTTC.

The V and J genes are TRBV7-9 and TRBJ1-2, with TRBD1 matching 10 bases. The CDR3 sequence is 15 residues long. Trimming removed 2 bases from V and 5 bases from J; junction bases left unmatched: 5. Per the germline V gene, CDR1 is SEHNR and CDR2 is FQNEAQ (reference sequence). As DNA, the CDR3 is TGTGCCAGCAGCTTAAGGGACAGGGGTTATTATGGCTACACCTTC. Translating gives CASSLRDRGYYGYTF.

The chain carries TRBV5-4 and TRBJ2-5; TRBD1 matches 8 bases. CDR3 length equals 14 residues. V was clipped by 0 bases and J by 2 bases; unmatched bases: 0. The V gene's germline CDR1 is SGHNT and CDR2 YYREEE (reference sequence). For the CDR3, the DNA is TGTGCCAGCAGCTTGGGGGACAGGCAAGAGACCCAGTACTTC. The encoded protein is CASSLGDRQETQYF.

V is TRBV5-1 and J is TRBJ1-2; D is undetermined. The V end lost 0 bases, the J end lost 2 bases, and 11 bases lay between the germline ends. The germline V gene encodes CDR1 SGHRS and CDR2 YFSETQ. There are 15 residues in the CDR3. The CDR3 sequence is CASSLAENLNYGYTF. The CDR3 coding sequence is TGCGCCAGCAGCTTGGCGGAGAACTTGAACTATGGCTACACCTTC.

The genes are TRBV28 and TRBJ2-7; 8 bases match TRBD2. V lost 8 bases and J lost 10; bases outside the gene matches: 10. Germline V gene sequence: CDR1 MDHEN, CDR2 SYDVKM. This CDR3 region has 12 residues. For the CDR3, the DNA is TGTGCCAGCCGTCCGGGACTAGAGTATCAGTACTTC. As protein: CASRPGLEYQYF. The entire variable domain, with the rest obtained from reference TRBV28 and TRBJ2-7, is as follows: DVKVTQSSRYLVKRTGEKVFLECVQDMDHENMFWYRQDPGLGLRLIYFSYDVKMKEKGDIPEGYSVSREKKERFSLILESASTNQTSMYLCASRPGLEYQYFGPGTRLTVT.

The chain links TRBV7-2 to TRBJ2-2, with 10 bases fitting TRBD1. Trimming cost V 3 bases and J 4 bases; bases outside gene matches: 5. The CDR3 is 16 residues long. Germline-derived CDR1 and CDR2 are SGHTA and FQGNSA. CDR3 sequence: CASSFPGQGPTGELFF. CDR3 nucleotide sequence: TGTGCCAGCAGCTTCCCGGGACAGGGGCCCACCGGGGAGCTGTTTTTT.

This chain links TRBV10-3 with TRBJ1-6; the match to TRBD1 covers 7 bases. Trimming removed 10 bases from V and 5 bases from J; junction bases left unmatched: 11. The CDR3 totals 15 residues. Per germline, CDR1 ENHRY and CDR2 SYGVKD. This CDR3 reads CASRPGQRNNSPLHF. The CDR3 DNA sequence: TGTGCCAGCAGACCGGGACAGAGAAATAATTCACCCCTCCACTTT.

The CDR3 loop is CASSDTDKNTEAFF. Written as DNA, the CDR3 is TGTGCCAGCAGTGATACGGACAAGAACACTGAAGCTTTCTTT. The chain combines TRBV6-4 with TRBJ1-1, with D tentatively TRBD1 (5 bases). The V gene lost 3 bases and the J gene lost 1 base, with 9 bases spanning the gap. In germline, CDR1 is MRHNA, CDR2 SNTAGT. CDR3 size: 14 residues.

The V gene is TRBV7-2, the J gene TRBJ2-2; 9 bases agree with TRBD2. Germline V gives CDR1 SGHTA, CDR2 FQGNSA. This CDR3 has 14 amino acids. V gave up 5 bases and J gave up 8 bases; unmatched junction bases: 6. CDR3 in DNA: TGTGCCAGCAGCCCCGCGGGGGGGAAGGGGGAGCTGTTTTTT. This codes for CASSPAGGKGELFF.

V usage is TRBV7-6 and J usage is TRBJ1-6, with D possibly matching TRBD1 (5 bases). V lost 5 bases and J 2 bases, leaving 19 bases between the germline ends. CDR1 is SGHVS and CDR2 is FNYEAQ in the germline V gene. The CDR3 is 18 amino acids. CDR3 nucleotide sequence: TGTGCCAGCAGCCCGTGGCCCCCTTTGGGGCCCTATAATTCACCCCTCCACTTT. Protein: CASSPWPPLGPYNSPLHF.

V is TRBV29-1 and J is TRBJ2-5; the D is unclear. Looked up from germline, CDR1 is SQVTM and CDR2 is ANQGSEA. The CDR3 loop spans 13 amino acids. Deletions cut 4 bases from V and 2 bases from J, with 11 bases between. The chain's CDR3 is CSVASTGQETQYF. CDR3 nucleotide sequence: TGCAGCGTTGCATCGACCGGGCAAGAGACCCAGTACTTC. Filled out from reference TRBV29-1 and TRBJ2-5, the complete variable domain reads SAVISQKPSRDICQRGTSLTIQCQVDSQVTMMFWYRQQPGQSLTLIATANQGSEATYESGFVIDKFPISRPNLTFSTLTVSNMSPEDSSIYLCSVASTGQETQYFGPGTRLLVL.

The chain is built from TRBV6-1 and TRBJ2-6; maybe TRBD1 (5 bases). V lost 4 bases and J lost 2, with 12 bases in between. This CDR3 is 16 amino acids long. The germline V gene has CDR1 MNHNS and CDR2 SASEGT. CDR3: CASSARQGPGANVLTF. The CDR3 region has the DNA TGTGCCAGCAGTGCCCGGCAGGGCCCTGGGGCCAACGTCCTGACTTTC.

The chain employs TRBV6-4 and TRBJ2-1; TRBD2 aligns across 13 bases. The V gene's germline CDR1 is MRHNA and CDR2 SNTAGT. Losses at the gene ends were 2 bases for V and 7 bases for J; bases not matched to a gene: 11. CDR3 length equals 18 residues. CDR3 protein: CASSDAPILAGGINEQFF. The CDR3 nucleotides are TGTGCCAGCAGTGACGCGCCGATACTAGCGGGGGGGATAAATGAGCAGTTCTTC.

V usage is TRBV11-2 and J usage is TRBJ2-3, with D maybe TRBD1 (6 bases). CDR1 is SGHAT and CDR2 is FQNNGV in the germline V gene. Trimming took 5 bases from V and 1 from J, leaving 13 bases between them. The CDR3 extends over 15 amino acids. CDR3 DNA: TGTGCCAGCAGCCCCAGGGGATTGGGCACAGATACGCAGTATTTT. It yields the protein CASSPRGLGTDTQYF.

This clone was detected a few times. The chain couples TRBV9 to TRBJ1-5, with 7 bases that match TRBD1. Germline V gives CDR1 SGDLS, CDR2 YYNGEE. This CDR3 contains 14 residues. J gave up 7 bases and V 2 bases, and 6 bases lay outside the gene matches. CDR3 region: CASSVEGAEQPQHF. CDR3 in DNA: TGTGCCAGCAGCGTCGAGGGGGCGGAACAGCCCCAGCATTTT.

With respect to this clone: Compared with germline, one end of the junction differs, possibly owing to a read error. The chain employs TRBV7-7 and TRBJ2-3; perhaps TRBD2 as D (6 bases). The CDR3 is 13 residues long. Germline V gives CDR1 SSHAT, CDR2 FNYEAQ (reference sequence). The CDR3 protein is CASSSRAGDTQYF. CDR3 coding DNA: TGTGCTAGCAGCTCCCGAGCGGGAGATACGCAGTATTTT.

The chain employs TRBV28 and TRBJ2-7, with TRBD1 matching over 8 bases. The CDR3 has 13 amino acids. Trimming at V came to 5 bases and at J to 5 bases, leaving 5 bases not matched to a gene. CDR1 MDHEN and CDR2 SYDVKM come from the germline V gene. The CDR3 DNA reads TGTGCCAGCAGTGTAACAGGGGGACACGAGCAGTACTTC. It encodes CASSVTGGHEQYF.

V is TRBV5-1 and J is TRBJ2-3; no clear D gene. CDR3 length: 15 amino acids. Deletions cut 1 base from V and 4 bases from J, with 13 bases between. Per germline, CDR1 SGHRS and CDR2 YFSETQ. The CDR3: CASSLSSWGSDTQYF. The CDR3 nucleotides read TGCGCCAGCAGCTTGTCATCCTGGGGATCAGATACGCAGTATTTT.

The chain carries TRBV6-4 and TRBJ1-4; D uncertain. Germline CDR1 and CDR2: MRHNA and SNTAGT. Trimming shortened V by 2 bases and J by 15 bases, and 13 bases separated the two germline ends. This CDR3 spans 12 amino acids. CDR3 region: CASSDPDWEVFF. In nucleotides, the CDR3 is TGTGCCAGCAGTGACCCAGACTGGGAAGTGTTTTTT.

V usage is TRBV27 and J usage is TRBJ2-7; TRBD1 matches 8 bases. The CDR3 totals 12 residues. Trimming took 5 bases from V and 7 from J; bases not matched to a gene: 4. CDR1 is MNHEY, CDR2 SMNVEV, per germline (reference sequence). The CDR3 sequence: CASSDRGREQYF. The CDR3 coding sequence is TGTGCCAGCAGTGACAGGGGACGAGAGCAGTACTTC.

This chain joins TRBV9 and TRBJ2-1; no clear D. Germline V gene data show CDR1 as SGDLS and CDR2 as YYNGEE. The CDR3 has 16 amino acids. V shed 0 bases and J shed 0 bases, with 10 bases lying between them. This CDR3 is CASSVAGTHSYNEQFF. The CDR3 DNA is TGTGCCAGCAGCGTAGCTGGAACCCACTCCTACAATGAGCAGTTCTTC.

This clone was seen once. The chain is built from TRBV5-6 and TRBJ1-2, with 8 bases identical to TRBD1. This CDR3 comprises 14 residues. Trimming removed 7 bases from V and 2 bases from J; junction bases left unmatched: 7. The germline V gene encodes CDR1 SGHDT and CDR2 YYEEEE. The CDR3 sequence: CASEGGQANYGYTF. In DNA, the CDR3 is TGTGCCAGCGAAGGGGGACAGGCGAACTATGGCTACACCTTC. Full variable domain (outside the CDR3, taken from reference TRBV5-6 and TRBJ1-2): DAGVTQSPTHLIKTRGQQVTLRCSPKSGHDTVSWYQQALGQGPQFIFQYYEEEERQRGNFPDRFSGHQFPNYSSELNVNALLLGDSALYLCASEGGQANYGYTFGSGTRLTVV.

V is TRBV19 and J is TRBJ1-2; D perhaps matches TRBD1 (6 bases). V lost 11 bases and J lost 0, with 19 bases in between. CDR3 length equals 15 residues. CDR1 is LNHDA, CDR2 SQIVND, per germline (reference sequence). CDR3 nucleotides: TGTGCCTCCCTAGAGCGGGGGCGAGCTAACTATGGCTACACCTTC. Amino acid sequence: CASLERGRANYGYTF.